This is a list of T cell receptor beta chains from one sample in a study of control samples from healthy donors and cancer patients. Repertoires were generated with immunoSEQ multiplex PCR, while TCRdb's copy carries only in-frame clones and drops some. The table has 80,000 to 100,000 clones, around 88% seen once. Sample: blood. The receptors here all came from a man aged 30-40 years in good health. The CDR3 runs from the conserved cysteine through the conserved F or W. The order of the fields is J gene, CDR3 length, clone size, D gene, V gene, CDR3 DNA, CDR3 protein. D genes are given only for firm matches. Size is stated for part of the rows, as once, few or many counts, or as a class when the clone is expanded.

TRBJ2-1	15	once	TRBD2	TRBV3-1/TRBV3-2	TGTGCCAGCAGCCAGATGGCGGGAGGGATGAATGAGCAGTTCTTC	CASSQMAGGMNEQFF
TRBJ1-4	14	NA	NA	TRBV6-1	TGTGCCAGCAGTGAAGGGTCGGCTAAGGAAAAACTGTTTTTT	CASSEGSAKEKLFF
TRBJ2-1	16	NA	TRBD2	TRBV5-1	TGCGCCAGCAGCCTCCTCGCGGGAGGGATCTACAATGAGCAGTTCTTC	CASSLLAGGIYNEQFF
TRBJ2-7	15	NA	NA	TRBV7-2	TGTGCCAGCAGCTTAGTCGACATAACCTCCTACGAGCAGTACTTC	CASSLVDITSYEQYF
TRBJ2-3	16	NA	NA	TRBV4-2	TGTGCCAGCAGCCAAGATGAGGGAGATCCCACAGATACGCAGTATTTT	CASSQDEGDPTDTQYF
TRBJ1-4	16	NA	NA	TRBV28	TGTGCCAGCAGTTTACAGCAGATTGCAACTAATGAAAAACTGTTTTTT	CASSLQQIATNEKLFF
TRBJ1-5	16	NA	NA	TRBV20-1	TGCAGTGCTAGTGACATCGGTTCGGTGGGCAATCAGCCCCAGCATTTT	CSASDIGSVGNQPQHF
TRBJ2-2	17	NA	NA	TRBV6-1	TGTGCCAGCAGTGAAGCGGGTCCGGGAATTTTGACCGGGGAGCTGTTTTTT	CASSEAGPGILTGELFF
TRBJ1-5	14	NA	NA	TRBV7-2	TGTGCCAGCAGCTTTGCAGGGAAAGGTCAGCCCCAGCATTTT	CASSFAGKGQPQHF
TRBJ2-7	16	few	TRBD2	TRBV7-9	TGTGCCAGCAGCCCGGGACTAGCGGGAGAAAGCTACGAGCAGTACTTC	CASSPGLAGESYEQYF
TRBJ1-5	13	NA	NA	TRBV11-2	TGTGCCAGCAGCTTAGATGACGGACACAGCCAGCATTTT	CASSLDDGHSQHF
TRBJ2-7	14	NA	TRBD2	TRBV5-1	TGCGCCAGCAGCTCCGGGACTAGCGACTACGAGCAGTACTTC	CASSSGTSDYEQYF
TRBJ2-7	13	NA	NA	TRBV18	TGTGCCAGCTCACCAGGGGCACCCTACGAGCAGTACTTC	CASSPGAPYEQYF
TRBJ1-1	13	NA	NA	TRBV19	TGTGCCAGTAGTTTAAATCTGAACACTGAAGCTTTCTTT	CASSLNLNTEAFF
TRBJ2-1	14	NA	TRBD2	TRBV11-2	TGTGCCAGCAGCCCCATAGCGGGACACAATGAGCAGTTCTTC	CASSPIAGHNEQFF
TRBJ2-5	15	NA	NA	TRBV28	TGTGCCAGCAGTTTATCGGCAGCAAGCCAAGAGACCCAGTACTTC	CASSLSAASQETQYF
TRBJ1-3	16	NA	NA	TRBV28	TGTGCCAGCAGTTCTCACGGCTTCAGCCTTGGGAACACCATATATTTT	CASSSHGFSLGNTIYF
TRBJ1-6	14	NA	TRBD1	TRBV6-5	TGTGCCAGCAGGGAGGACAGGGGTAGCTCACCCCTCCACTTT	CASREDRGSSPLHF
TRBJ2-7	14	many	TRBD2	TRBV30	TGTGCCTGGAGTGTTGGCGGGAGTTCCTACGAGCAGTACTTC	CAWSVGGSSYEQYF
TRBJ2-5	14	NA	TRBD2	TRBV7-9	TGTGCCAGCAGCCTTAGCGGGTTGGGTGAGACCCAGTACTTC	CASSLSGLGETQYF
TRBJ2-1	13	NA	NA	TRBV5-1	TGCGCCAGCAGCTCACAGGGTTGGGATGAGCAGTTCTTC	CASSSQGWDEQFF
TRBJ1-6	13	NA	NA	TRBV27	TGTGCCAGCAGTTTTCAGGGTAATTCACCCCTCCACTTT	CASSFQGNSPLHF
TRBJ1-5	16	once	NA	TRBV6-1	TGTGCCAGCAGTGACGCCAGGGGTTTAAGCAATCAGCCCCAGCATTTT	CASSDARGLSNQPQHF
TRBJ2-7	14	NA	NA	TRBV11-3	TGTGCCAGCAGCTTAGGGGGTAGCTCCTACGAGCAGTACTTC	CASSLGGSSYEQYF
TRBJ1-2	16	NA	TRBD1	TRBV5-6	TGTGCCAGCAGCTTGGGCCAGGGGGATGCGACCTATGGCTACACCTTC	CASSLGQGDATYGYTF
TRBJ1-5	13	once	NA	TRBV9	TGTGCCAGCAGCGTAGGGGCTGATCAGCCCCAGCATTTT	CASSVGADQPQHF
TRBJ2-3	15	once	TRBD1	TRBV5-4	TGTGCCAGCAGCCCGACAGGGGGGTGGGCAGATACGCAGTATTTT	CASSPTGGWADTQYF
TRBJ2-1	15	NA	TRBD2	TRBV2	TGTGCCAGCAGAGACACGGGACTAGGATTCTATGAGCAGTTCTTC	CASRDTGLGFYEQFF
TRBJ2-2	16	NA	NA	TRBV18	TGTGCCAGCTCACCAGCGGTAGCTAGGGACACCGGGGAGCTGTTTTTT	CASSPAVARDTGELFF
TRBJ2-3	14	NA	TRBD2	TRBV2	TGTGCCAGGGGGACTAGCGGGAGTACAGATACGCAGTATTTT	CARGTSGSTDTQYF
TRBJ2-1	16	NA	TRBD1	TRBV7-3	TGTGCCAGCAGCTTACAGGGGGTGGCCCGTTCCAATGAGCAGTTCTTC	CASSLQGVARSNEQFF
TRBJ1-2	14	NA	TRBD1	TRBV30	TGTGCCTGGAGTGTGCTCCGGGACAGCTATGGCTACACCTTC	CAWSVLRDSYGYTF
TRBJ2-1	15	NA	TRBD1	TRBV11-3	TGTGCCAGCAGCTTCAGGGACAGGGGGCTGAATGAGCAGTTCTTC	CASSFRDRGLNEQFF
TRBJ1-2	15	NA	NA	TRBV24-1	TGTGCCACCAGTGCCCAAACAGGGTTCTTGGATGGCTACACCTTC	CATSAQTGFLDGYTF
TRBJ2-7	17	NA	TRBD1	TRBV4-1	TGCGCCAGCAGCCGAAGTCCAACCGGGACAGGCATGAACGAGCAGTACTTC	CASSRSPTGTGMNEQYF